This T cell receptor beta chain stems from a study of blood T cell repertoires in COVID-19 (TCRdb year 2020). About the study as a whole: Collaborator samples came from the United States, Italy and Spain and covered acute and convalescent phases of COVID-19. The repertoires were made available in a free public database intended to serve as a resource for research on the immune response to SARS-CoV-2. Samples came from the ongoing ImmuneRACE study (first 160 participants) plus 1,254 subjects from 6 global collaborators. The prospective study material was composed of cDNA or gDNA derived from T cells, B-cell-depleted T cells, or PBMCs. Where available, HLA class I and class II types were taken from metadata supplied by the sample provider and were not determined by assay-based typing. Subjects who had been exposed to COVID-19, were actively infected with it, or had recovered from it provided the deeply sampled blood TCRbeta repertoires that made up the dataset. The sample metadata nearly always contained a de-identified subject ID, COVID-19 status, age in years and sex. Broad study findings and their caveats: The quantity of clinical and demographic metadata differed by source and by participant and was supplied without curation.

The immunoSEQ Assay, a bias-controlled multiplex PCR, was used to amplify TCRbeta CDR3 regions from genomic DNA. The published analysis was carried out like this. The number of nucleated cells in each sample was estimated by amplification of reference gene primers within the assay. To quantify the absolute abundance of each unique TCRbeta CDR3 rearrangement, sequence reads were collapsed and filtered. For each sample, productive Simpson clonality was calculated as the square root of Simpson's diversity index across productive rearrangements. TCRdb provides this immuneACCESS table in a form limited to in-frame rearrangements. Some clones are lacking; in checked studies, under half of them reflect an unresolved V gene, and why the rest are absent is not known. The V and J calls and clone size come from that table; D and trimming were worked out from the DNA. This sample is represented by about 16,000 clones; 80% to 90% of them were singletons. Less than 3% of the sample comes from the top ten.

Turning to this clone: Its cognate antigen has yet to be identified. Base quality data are lacking; no much larger clone is found one base away.

Measured from the cysteine to the phenylalanine, the CDR3 is 11 residues long. Solely the CDR3 DNA is kept, with 33 bases framed from the first base. V is cut by 5 bases and J by 2 bases, and the space between the germline ends is 3 bases. Per the germline V gene, SGHTA is the CDR1 and FQGNSA is the CDR2. Whole blood was collected in K2EDTA tubes by collaborating institutions according to the institutions' own protocols. For TCRbeta analysis, collaborator samples were shipped as frozen whole blood, as isolated PBMCs, or as DNA extracted from either sample type. The V gene is TRBV7-2 and the J gene is TRBJ2-5, with the identity of the D gene unclear. The receptor comes from a human donor in a cohort sampled during active COVID-19. The sample was peripheral blood. At the DNA level, the sequence is TGTGCCAGCAGCCTACAAGAGACCCAGTACTTC. Its translation is CASSLQETQYF.